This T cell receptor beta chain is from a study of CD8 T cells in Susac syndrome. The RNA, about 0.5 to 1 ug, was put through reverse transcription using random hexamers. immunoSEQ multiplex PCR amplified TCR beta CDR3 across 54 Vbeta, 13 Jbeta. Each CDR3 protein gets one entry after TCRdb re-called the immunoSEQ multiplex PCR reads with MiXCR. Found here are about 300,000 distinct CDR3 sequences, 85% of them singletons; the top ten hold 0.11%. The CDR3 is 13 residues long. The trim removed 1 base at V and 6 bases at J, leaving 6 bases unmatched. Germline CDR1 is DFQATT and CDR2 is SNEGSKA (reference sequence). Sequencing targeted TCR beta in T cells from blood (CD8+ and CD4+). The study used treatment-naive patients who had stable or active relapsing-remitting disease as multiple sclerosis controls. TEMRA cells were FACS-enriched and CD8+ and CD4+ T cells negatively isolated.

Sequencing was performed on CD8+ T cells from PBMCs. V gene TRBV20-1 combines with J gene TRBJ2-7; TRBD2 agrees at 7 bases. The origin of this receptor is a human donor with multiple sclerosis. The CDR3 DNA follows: TGCAGTGCTAGAGCACGATGGGAGGGCGAGCAGTACTTC. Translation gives CSARARWEGEQYF.